This T cell receptor (beta chain) was identified in a study of blood T cell repertoires in COVID-19. On the study more broadly: Samples of COVID-19 (acute and convalescent) were obtained from the United States, Italy and Spain. Sources were T cells, B-cell-depleted T cells, or PBMCs; the material itself was cDNA or gDNA.

The CDR3 extends over 13 amino acids. CDR1 is SGHTA and CDR2 is FQGNSA in the germline V gene. The V end lost 4 bases, the J end lost 10 bases, and 14 bases lay between the germline ends. Measured with immunoSEQ multiplex PCR; TCRdb has only the in-frame clones, and not every one. The sample has roughly 230,000 clones, roughly 89% seen once. Recruited during active infection, patients (from Seattle) were subsequently followed longitudinally. Sequenced sample: peripheral blood. This receptor was identified in a woman aged 55-70 years with COVID-19, enrolled during active disease. V and J are TRBV7-2 and TRBJ2-1, with D perhaps matching TRBD2 (5 bases). CDR3 sequence (DNA): TGTGCCAGCAGCTCAAACATAGCGTGGGAGCAGTTCTTC. It encodes CASSSNIAWEQFF.